This T cell receptor (beta chain) was observed in a study of beta chain features in type 1 diabetes. Germline-derived CDR1 and CDR2 are MDHEN and SYDVKM. The V gene end was trimmed by 4 bases and the J gene end by 6 bases; junction bases not matched to a gene: 8. CDR3 size: 15 residues. Expressed TCRB transcripts were sequenced, since all the RNA that had been isolated was reverse transcribed. Here immunoSEQ multiplex PCR was the method, and the copy in TCRdb shows in-frame clones only, minus some. The sample consists of approximately 140,000 clones, about 51% of them appearing once. Sequenced sample: Tregs from blood. The rearrangement links TRBV28 to TRBJ2-1, with TRBD2 identical over 8 bases. The clonotype comes from a young man in good health. This CDR3 is CASSSLPGGGNEQFF. As DNA, the CDR3 is TGTGCCAGCAGTTCCCTCCCGGGAGGGGGCAATGAGCAGTTCTTC.